The T cell receptor (beta chain) described here comes from a study of cytomegalovirus exposure and HLA in healthy donors. Study results and caveats: The authors assumed roughly uniform sequencing depth across donors for presence/absence analyses.

Germline CDR1 MGHRA, CDR2 YSYEKL. V shed 1 base and J 0 bases; nucleotides not matched to a gene: 14. CDR3 length: 21 amino acids. PCR used 60 Vbeta primers and 13 Jbeta primers. Source study methods: Tens of millions of unique TCR beta chains, 10 million to 13 million of them shared, were counted by a later analysis. TCRdb keeps only in-frame clones here, not all; method: immunoSEQ multiplex PCR. V, J and clone size are those of that table, while D and trimming were read from the DNA. The data show roughly 120,000 clones, 77% seen once. CMV serostatus data were not documented for this donor. Details on this clone: Its target is not known.

Material for sequencing was PBMCs. This chain joins TRBV4-1 and TRBJ2-6, with 8 positions matching TRBD1. The sequence was collected from a human donor in good health. DNA for the CDR3: TGCGCCAGCAGCCAAGTCAGGGTGTTCGGGACAGGACTCTCTGGGGCCAACGTCCTGACTTTC. It yields the protein CASSQVRVFGTGLSGANVLTF.